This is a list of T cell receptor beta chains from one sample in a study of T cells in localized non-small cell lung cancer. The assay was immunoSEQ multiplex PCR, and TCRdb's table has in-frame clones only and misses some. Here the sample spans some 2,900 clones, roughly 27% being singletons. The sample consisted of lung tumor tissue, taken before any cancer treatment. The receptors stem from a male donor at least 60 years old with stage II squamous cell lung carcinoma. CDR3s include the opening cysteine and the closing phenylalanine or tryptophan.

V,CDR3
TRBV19,CASSILGGGAYNEQFF
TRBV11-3,CASSLWRDSYNEQFF
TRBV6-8,CASSTTGTSRSSSYNSPLHF
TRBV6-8,CASSYAGDDYGYTF
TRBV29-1,CSVRSDMNTEAFF
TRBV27,CASSFQGSEAFF
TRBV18,CASSPHIQGAVGNTEAFF
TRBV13,CASSKGQNTGELFF
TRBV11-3,CASSLTSGSYNEQFF
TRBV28,CASSLSQGAGGYTF
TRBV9,CASSVGGFSTDTQYF
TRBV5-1,CASSVGQGPLYEQYF
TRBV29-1,CSVEELSYGYTF
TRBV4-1,CASSQDRGVRTEAFF
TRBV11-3,CASSRLAEPNEQFF
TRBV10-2,CASRRGSNTGELFF
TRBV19,CASEGREPFF
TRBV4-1,CASSSSLEGSPLHF
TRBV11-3,CASSQVAVPYNEQFF
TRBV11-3,CASSSSTGEVGYEQYF
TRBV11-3,CASSLSGRPSEAQHF
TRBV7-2,CASRTGGLYGYTF
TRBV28,CASRGGAIYGYTF
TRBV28,CASSFSTRYNEQFF
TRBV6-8,CATVVYPSGGSYEQYF
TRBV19,CASSSQETQYF
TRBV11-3,CASSYVRIRDSVNEKLFF
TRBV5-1,CASSPTGNNQPQHF
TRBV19,CASRPRENTEAFF
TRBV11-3,CASSSPQGQGNTIYF
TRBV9,CASLIGPSGHNEQFF
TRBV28,CASSNQVGSGANVLTF
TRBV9,CASSVGDRERDTQYF
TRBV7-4,CASSPMRGWGYTF
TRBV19,CASSIGRGNSPLHF
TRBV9,CASSVDGTGGDEQYF
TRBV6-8,CASSPADYEQYF
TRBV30,CASERNTEAFF
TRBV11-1,CASSLASGGNEQFF
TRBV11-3,CASSFVGPSYEQYF
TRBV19,CASMGQYNSPLHF
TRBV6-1,CASSEARLAANTGELFF
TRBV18,CASSPVRDGRYTEAFF
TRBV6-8,CASSYTTVSEQYF
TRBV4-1,CASSQDRSANYGYTF
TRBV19,CASSNGISYNEQFF
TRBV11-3,CASSPARGVGNTIYF
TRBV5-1,CASSSPGQGAYEQYF
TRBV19,CASSITSVGRELFF
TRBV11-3,CASSLRVTNTGELFF
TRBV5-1,CASSLDPGGTGELFF
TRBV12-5,CASTRTVDYGYTF
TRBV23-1,CASSFDKTYEQYF
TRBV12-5,CASTHQGDEQYF
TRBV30,CAWSVQYLYGYTF